One sample yielded the 32 T cell receptor beta chains listed below, sequenced in a study of blood T cell repertoires in COVID-19. The protocol was immunoSEQ multiplex PCR, while the TCRdb copy is restricted to in-frame clones and leaves out a portion. The table includes a few hundred thousand clones, 70% to 90% detected once. Sequenced: peripheral blood. Receptors were obtained from a woman aged 30 to 39 with active or convalescent COVID-19.

The V gene is TRBV9, the J gene TRBJ2-1; 10 bases match TRBD1. The CDR3 contains 14 residues. Per germline, CDR1 SGDLS and CDR2 YYNGEE. Trimming took 4 bases from V and 8 from J; bases not matched to a gene: 6. Here the CDR3 reads CASSSDRGWDEQFF. For the CDR3, the DNA is TGTGCCAGCAGCTCGGACAGGGGGTGGGATGAGCAGTTCTTC.

The chain combines TRBV3-1 (or the pseudogene TRBV3-2) with TRBJ1-2; tentatively, D is TRBD1 (5 bases). The CDR3 contains 14 residues. Germline values: CDR1 LGHDT, CDR2 YNNKEL (reference sequence). V was pared by 3 bases and J by 7 bases, with 15 bases between. This chain's CDR3 is CASSQSWQGGGYTF. Here the CDR3 DNA reads TGTGCCAGCAGCCAGTCTTGGCAGGGTGGTGGCTACACCTTC.

This clone has a handful of counts. V gene TRBV7-3 combines with J gene TRBJ1-6; D is undetermined. Germline V gene data show CDR1 as SGHTA and CDR2 as FQGTGA. The CDR3 consists of 13 residues. V shed 6 bases and J shed 4 bases, with 7 bases lying between them. The CDR3 is CASRRDYNSPLHF. The CDR3, as DNA: TGTGCCAGCAGGAGAGATTATAATTCACCCCTCCACTTT.

This clone has just a few counts. The chain employs TRBV5-1 and TRBJ1-3; D gene uncertain. The germline V gene encodes CDR1 SGHRS and CDR2 YFSETQ. V was clipped by 0 bases and J by 3 bases, with 4 bases between them. The CDR3 is 13 amino acids. Written as DNA, the CDR3 is TGCGCCAGCAGCTTGGCCTTTGGAAACACCATATATTTT. Translation gives CASSLAFGNTIYF. The full variable domain, completed using reference TRBV5-1 and TRBJ1-3, is KAGVTQTPRYLIKTRGQQVTLSCSPISGHRSVSWYQQTPGQGLQFLFEYFSETQRNKGNFPGRFSGRQFSNSRSEMNVSTLELGDSALYLCASSLAFGNTIYFGEGSWLTVV.

This clone appeared a single time. This chain joins TRBV7-3 and TRBJ2-2, with D perhaps matching TRBD1 (6 bases). The germline V gene encodes CDR1 SGHTA and CDR2 FQGTGA. V was shortened by 3 bases and J by 4 bases, with 9 bases between the two germline ends. The CDR3 is 14 amino acids. CDR3 DNA: TGTGCCAGCAGCTTTACAGGGACCACCGGGGAGCTGTTTTTT. Protein product: CASSFTGTTGELFF.

The chain couples TRBV4-2 to TRBJ2-3; D is perhaps TRBD1 (6 bases). CDR1 and CDR2 from the germline V gene are LGHNA and YNFKEQ. V was cut by 4 bases and J by 1 base, with 15 bases left in between. The CDR3 is made up of 16 amino acids. CDR3 sequence reads: CASSPTQGGGTDTQYF. The CDR3 DNA reads TGTGCCAGCAGCCCGACGCAAGGGGGAGGCACAGATACGCAGTATTTT.

The V gene is TRBV30, the J gene TRBJ2-5, with 11 bases lining up with TRBD2. This CDR3 spans 17 amino acids. Germline V gives CDR1 GTSNPN, CDR2 SVGIG (reference sequence). V shed 2 bases, J shed 1 base, and the junction held 9 bases outside the gene matches. This CDR3 is CAWSQTRTSGSQETQYF. CDR3 nucleotides: TGTGCCTGGAGTCAAACCCGAACTAGCGGGAGCCAAGAGACCCAGTACTTC.

This clone was found a few times. The chain couples TRBV28 to TRBJ2-3, with a possible D match to TRBD1 (6 bases). CDR1 and CDR2 from the germline V gene are MDHEN and SYDVKM. This CDR3 contains 17 residues. Deletions cut 2 bases from V and 0 bases from J, with 15 bases between. CDR3 amino acids: CASSLPLGQISTDTQYF. CDR3 coding DNA: TGTGCCAGCAGTTTACCCCTAGGACAGATTAGCACAGATACGCAGTATTTT.

The chain has TRBV28 and TRBJ1-1; 8 positions match TRBD1. The junction had 7 bases not matched to a gene; V was cut back by 6 bases and J by 4 bases. The germline CDR1 and CDR2 sequences are MDHEN and SYDVKM. The CDR3 runs 14 residues. CDR3 sequence: CASRTLTGATEAFF. CDR3 nucleotides: TGTGCCAGCAGGACCTTGACAGGGGCCACTGAAGCTTTCTTT.

The rearrangement joins TRBV27 to TRBJ1-2, with 10 nucleotides matching TRBD1. Germline CDR1 is MNHEY and CDR2 is SMNVEV (reference sequence). The CDR3 loop spans 14 amino acids. After removal of 5 bases from V and 7 bases from J, the junction contained 7 bases not matched to a gene. The CDR3 DNA follows: TGTGCCAGCAGTGTGGGACAGGGGACCTTTGGCTACACCTTC. Protein: CASSVGQGTFGYTF.

The rearrangement uses TRBV6-5 and TRBJ1-2, with 7 bases that match TRBD1. Germline V gene data show CDR1 as MNHEY and CDR2 as SVGAGI. The CDR3 is 14 residues long. V lost 4 bases to trimming and J lost 2 bases; unmatched junction nucleotides: 4. The chain's CDR3 is CASSSQTGNYGYTF. The CDR3 DNA reads TGTGCCAGCAGTTCACAGACAGGGAACTATGGCTACACCTTC.

V gene TRBV10-2 combines with J gene TRBJ1-5; possibly TRBD1 for D (6 bases). This CDR3 region has 19 residues. Germline CDR1 WSHSY, CDR2 SAAADI. With 0 bases removed from V and 5 bases from J, the gap between germline ends came to 23 bases. The CDR3 reads CASSESSLRGGQEDQPQHF. The CDR3 coding sequence is TGCGCCAGCAGTGAGTCAAGTTTACGGGGGGGCCAGGAGGATCAGCCCCAGCATTTT.

This chain uses TRBV7-9 with TRBJ2-3, with 9 positions matching TRBD1. V lost 2 bases to trimming and J lost 1 base; unmatched junction nucleotides: 4. The germline V gene has CDR1 SEHNR and CDR2 FQNEAQ (reference sequence). This CDR3 region has 16 residues. The CDR3 is CASSLLQGARTDTQYF. CDR3 bases: TGTGCCAGCAGCTTATTACAGGGGGCGCGCACAGATACGCAGTATTTT.

The rearrangement joins TRBV9 to TRBJ2-4; weak D call: TRBD1 (6 bases). Trimming shortened V by 2 bases and J by 4 bases, and 13 bases separated the two germline ends. The CDR3 spans 15 residues. The germline V gene has CDR1 SGDLS and CDR2 YYNGEE. CDR3 in DNA: TGTGCCAGCAGCGTTTCAGCACAGGGTAAAAACATTCAGTACTTC. As protein: CASSVSAQGKNIQYF.

The sample holds one count of this clone. The genes are TRBV7-6 and TRBJ2-5; 7 bases agree with TRBD2. Germline values: CDR1 SGHVS, CDR2 FNYEAQ. V trimming: 2 bases; J trimming: 4 bases; junction bases outside the gene matches: 19. The CDR3 runs 19 residues. The CDR3 here is CASSLRARTSRWAVETQYF. In DNA form, the CDR3 reads TGTGCCAGCAGCTTACGCGCCCGGACTAGTCGCTGGGCCGTAGAGACCCAGTACTTC. Variable domain in full (rest from reference TRBV7-6 and TRBJ2-5): GAGVSQSPRYKVTKRGQDVALRCDPISGHVSLYWYRQALGQGPEFLTYFNYEAQQDKSGLPNDRFSAERPEGSISTLTIQRTEQRDSAMYRCASSLRARTSRWAVETQYFGPGTRLLVL.

The genes are TRBV6-5 and TRBJ2-5, with 12 nucleotides matching TRBD2. J gave up 2 bases and V 1 base, and 2 bases lay outside the gene matches. Germline-derived CDR1 and CDR2 are MNHEY and SVGAGI. CDR3 length: 16 amino acids. The CDR3 protein is CASSYLTSGGQETQYF. CDR3 coding DNA: TGTGCCAGCAGTTACTTAACTAGCGGGGGGCAAGAGACCCAGTACTTC.

The chain employs TRBV3-1 (or the pseudogene TRBV3-2) and TRBJ1-5; 7 bases line up with TRBD1. The CDR3 loop spans 17 amino acids. In germline, CDR1 is LGHDT, CDR2 YNNKEL (reference sequence). Trimming removed 0 bases from V and 3 bases from J; junction bases left unmatched: 8. The CDR3 region has the DNA TGTGCCAGCAGCCAAGAAGGGGGCAGGGGCGACAATCAGCCCCAGCATTTT. It codes for CASSQEGGRGDNQPQHF.

The gene calls are TRBV2 and TRBJ2-2, with D perhaps matching TRBD1 (5 bases). CDR1 and CDR2 (germline): SNHLY, FYNNEI. CDR3 size: 14 residues. V was cut by 7 bases and J by 0 bases, with 9 bases left in between. CDR3 in amino acids: CASTTGSNTGELFF. For the CDR3, the DNA is TGTGCCAGCACCACAGGTTCGAACACCGGGGAGCTGTTTTTT.

V is TRBV11-2 and J is TRBJ2-1; 7 bases are shared with TRBD1. Unmatched junction bases numbered 13, after V lost 10 bases and J lost 4 bases. The CDR3 is 15 residues long. The germline CDR1 and CDR2 sequences are SGHAT and FQNNGV. The CDR3 DNA follows: TGTGCCACCCTCCCCCGGGACAGACCTTACAATGAGCAGTTCTTC. Its protein product is CATLPRDRPYNEQFF.

This clone occurred a few times. The rearrangement joins TRBV27 to TRBJ2-5; the D gene is possibly TRBD1 (6 bases). Germline CDR1 MNHEY, CDR2 SMNVEV (reference sequence). Trimming removed 5 bases at V and 0 bases at J, with 7 bases between. The CDR3 contains 13 residues. The CDR3 region is CASSRTDQETQYF. Written as DNA, the CDR3 is TGTGCCAGCAGTCGGACAGACCAAGAGACCCAGTACTTC.

The chain carries TRBV29-1 and TRBJ1-2; 8 bases agree with TRBD1. The length of the CDR3 is 14 residues. Germline V gene lookup returns CDR1 SQVTM and CDR2 ANQGSEA. The V and J ends lost 7 bases and 4 bases, in that order; junction bases with no gene match: 11. The CDR3 sequence is CSADFGQGRYGYTF. CDR3 DNA: TGCAGCGCCGACTTCGGACAGGGACGCTATGGCTACACCTTC. Complete variable domain (other parts from reference TRBV29-1 and TRBJ1-2): SAVISQKPSRDICQRGTSLTIQCQVDSQVTMMFWYRQQPGQSLTLIATANQGSEATYESGFVIDKFPISRPNLTFSTLTVSNMSPEDSSIYLCSADFGQGRYGYTFGSGTRLTVV.

The rearrangement joins TRBV7-6 to TRBJ2-7, with TRBD2 matching 14 bases. The V and J ends lost 5 bases and 2 bases, in that order; junction bases with no gene match: 5. The CDR3 covers 16 residues. Per the germline V gene, CDR1 is SGHVS and CDR2 is FNYEAQ. The CDR3 DNA sequence: TGTGCCAGCAGCGCGGAGACTAGCGGGGGGGCCTACGAGCAGTACTTC. Its translation: CASSAETSGGAYEQYF.

This rearrangement joins TRBV9 to TRBJ2-6; TRBD1 is a possible D gene (5 bases). CDR3 size: 17 residues. The V gene's germline CDR1 is SGDLS and CDR2 YYNGEE. The V gene lost 4 bases and the J gene lost 3 bases, with 17 bases spanning the gap. The CDR3 is CASSHPRAAGGANVLTF. The DNA of the CDR3 is TGTGCCAGCAGCCACCCCAGGGCGGCAGGTGGGGCCAACGTCCTGACTTTC. Looking up the rest from reference TRBV9 and TRBJ2-6 gives the full variable domain: DSGVTQTPKHLITATGQRVTLRCSPRSGDLSVYWYQQSLDQGLQFLIQYYNGEERAKGNILERFSAQQFPDLHSELNLSSLELGDSALYFCASSHPRAAGGANVLTFGAGSRLTVL.

V is TRBV18 and J is TRBJ2-7; TRBD1 matches at 8 bases. CDR1 KGHSH and CDR2 LQKENI come from the germline V gene. V was pared by 3 bases and J by 6 bases, with 4 bases of the junction left unmatched. This CDR3 is 13 amino acids long. The CDR3 loop is CASSPKQGGEQYF. In DNA, the CDR3 is TGTGCCAGCTCACCCAAACAGGGGGGCGAGCAGTACTTC.

This clone was counted between two and nine times. The rearrangement uses TRBV18 and TRBJ2-6, with D possibly being TRBD2 (5 bases). Trimming took off 0 bases at V and 4 bases at J, with 19 bases between the two ends. This CDR3 comprises 19 residues. Germline CDR1 reads KGHSH; CDR2 reads LQKENI. The chain's CDR3 is CASSPPLRGLKSGANVLTF. CDR3 coding DNA: TGTGCCAGCTCACCACCTCTCCGGGGTCTAAAGTCCGGGGCCAACGTCCTGACTTTC.

The chain couples TRBV2 to TRBJ2-7; 8 bases align to TRBD2. J lost 0 bases, V lost 1 base, and 2 bases had no gene match. The CDR3 sequence is 15 residues long. Per the germline V gene, CDR1 is SNHLY and CDR2 is FYNNEI. Here the CDR3 DNA reads TGTGCCAGCAGTGAAGGTAGCGGGGCCTCCTACGAGCAGTACTTC. This codes for CASSEGSGASYEQYF.

V gene TRBV7-2 combines with J gene TRBJ1-1; TRBD1 matches 7 bases. The germline V gene has CDR1 SGHTA and CDR2 FQGNSA. V dropped 6 bases and J dropped 11; count of bases not matched to a gene: 12. There are 13 residues in the CDR3. CDR3 DNA: TGTGCCAGCAGTCCTTTGAGGGGGCAGGTTGCTTTCTTT. This gives the protein CASSPLRGQVAFF.

This clone was seen once. This rearrangement joins TRBV18 to TRBJ1-1; D perhaps matches TRBD1 (6 bases). The CDR3 has 16 residues. Trimming took 3 bases from V and 2 from J, leaving 16 bases between them. Germline V gives CDR1 KGHSH, CDR2 LQKENI. The CDR3 loop is CASSPGTGTPNTEAFF. CDR3 in DNA: TGTGCCAGCTCACCCGGGACCGGGACACCTAACACTGAAGCTTTCTTT.

The chain combines TRBV4-3 with TRBJ1-1; D is unclear. Trimming took 1 base from V and 0 from J, leaving 12 bases between them. This CDR3 contains 16 residues. Germline V lookup: CDR1 LGHNA, CDR2 YSLEER. CDR3 loop: CASSQVGGNMNTEAFF. The CDR3 coding sequence is TGCGCCAGCAGCCAAGTTGGAGGAAACATGAACACTGAAGCTTTCTTT.

In this sample, this clone turned up once. The chain uses TRBV6-2 or TRBV6-3 and TRBJ2-7, with a possible D match to TRBD2 (6 bases). Germline V lookup: CDR1 MNHEY, CDR2 SVGEGT. Trimming removed 6 bases at V and 7 bases at J, with 13 bases between. The CDR3 is 12 amino acids. The DNA for the CDR3 is TGTGCCAGCAGCGCAAGGGACTTGGAGCAGTACTTC. Translated: CASSARDLEQYF.

The V gene is TRBV24-1, the J gene TRBJ2-3; 10 nucleotides line up with TRBD2. J gave up 1 base and V 7 bases, and 1 base lay outside the gene matches. The germline V gene encodes CDR1 KGHDR and CDR2 SFDVKD. The CDR3 loop spans 14 amino acids. The chain's CDR3 is CATRSGGGTDTQYF. In nucleotides, the CDR3 is TGTGCCACCAGAAGCGGGGGGGGCACAGATACGCAGTATTTT.

V gene TRBV7-9 combines with J gene TRBJ1-5; D may be TRBD1 (6 bases). V lost 4 bases, J lost 11 bases, and 9 bases lay in between. CDR1 SEHNR and CDR2 FQNEAQ come from the germline V gene (reference sequence). This CDR3 comprises 11 residues. CDR3 sequence: CASSSDSTQHF. The CDR3 coding sequence is TGTGCCAGCAGCTCGGACAGTACCCAGCATTTT.